The 32 T cell receptor beta chains in this list originate from one sample, sequenced in a study of cytomegalovirus exposure and HLA in healthy donors. Profiled with immunoSEQ multiplex PCR; TCRdb holds only in-frame clones, not every one. The data show under 95,000 clones, with approximately 93% seen just once and approximately 3.5% held by the top ten. Sequenced sample: PBMCs. The receptors shown here come from a woman under 30 in good health and CMV-seropositive.

The rearrangement links TRBV7-9 to TRBJ2-7, with 11 positions matching TRBD2. After removal of 3 bases from V and 0 bases from J, the junction contained 4 bases not matched to a gene. CDR1 is SEHNR, CDR2 FQNEAQ, per germline (reference sequence). There are 16 residues in the CDR3. The DNA for the CDR3 is TGTGCCAGCAGCTTTAGCGGGAGGGGCAGCTCCTACGAGCAGTACTTC. Residues: CASSFSGRGSSYEQYF. The whole variable domain, filled in from reference TRBV7-9 and TRBJ2-7, reads DTGVSQNPRHKITKRGQNVTFRCDPISEHNRLYWYRQTLGQGPEFLTYFQNEAQLEKSRLLSDRFSAERPKGSFSTLEIQRTEQGDSAMYLCASSFSGRGSSYEQYFGPGTRLTVT.

This clone was counted a few times. This chain joins TRBV29-1 and TRBJ2-3, with 7 bases fitting TRBD2. Germline CDR1 and CDR2: SQVTM and ANQGSEA. This CDR3 is built from 13 residues. With V trimmed by 7 bases and J by 1 base, 5 bases remained unmatched. The CDR3 loop reads CSADRGGTDTQYF. CDR3 DNA: TGCAGCGCCGATCGGGGGGGCACAGATACGCAGTATTTT.

The J gene is TRBJ2-1, the V gene TRBV11-2; D remains ambiguous. Trimming stripped 0 bases from V and 7 bases from J, with 13 bases between. CDR3 size: 15 residues. The germline CDR1 and CDR2 sequences are SGHAT and FQNNGV. This CDR3 reads CASSLDPVSQNEQFF. The CDR3 region has the DNA TGTGCCAGCAGCTTAGATCCTGTGAGCCAAAATGAGCAGTTCTTC. The full variable domain, completed using reference TRBV11-2 and TRBJ2-1, is EAGVAQSPRYKIIEKRQSVAFWCNPISGHATLYWYQQILGQGPKLLIQFQNNGVVDDSQLPKDRFSAERLKGVDSTLKIQPAKLEDSAVYLCASSLDPVSQNEQFFGPGTRLTVL.

The chain employs TRBV7-6 and TRBJ2-2; the D gene is possibly TRBD1 (5 bases). Trimming took 5 bases from V and 4 from J, leaving 14 bases between them. CDR3 length: 15 residues. CDR1 is SGHVS and CDR2 is FNYEAQ in the germline V gene. This chain's CDR3 is CASSQTTGVTGELFF. Written as DNA, the CDR3 is TGTGCCAGCAGCCAGACCACAGGAGTCACCGGGGAGCTGTTTTTT.

The V and J genes are TRBV5-1 and TRBJ2-5, with D possibly matching TRBD1 (6 bases). Trimming stripped 8 bases from V and 2 bases from J, with 22 bases between. The CDR3 spans 16 residues. Per the germline V gene, CDR1 is SGHRS and CDR2 is YFSETQ. DNA for the CDR3: TGCGCCAGTAGAGGATACAGGGTCCAACCACAAGAGACCCAGTACTTC. Encoded protein: CASRGYRVQPQETQYF.

This chain uses TRBV10-3 with TRBJ1-1; a possible D gene is TRBD1 (5 bases). The germline V and J ends were trimmed by 8 bases and 0 bases, with 25 bases remaining between them. CDR3 size: 18 residues. Germline CDR1 and CDR2: ENHRY and SYGVKD. CDR3 in amino acids: CAISLGRFGGDLNTEAFF. CDR3 in DNA: TGTGCCATCTCTCTTGGGCGTTTTGGGGGGGATCTGAACACTGAAGCTTTCTTT.

The rearrangement uses TRBV5-6 and TRBJ1-2; tentative D call: TRBD1 (5 bases). The CDR3 totals 14 residues. V gave up 0 bases and J gave up 1 base, with 7 bases separating them. Germline V gives CDR1 SGHDT, CDR2 YYEEEE. CDR3 loop: CASSLGGVNYGYTF. CDR3 bases: TGTGCCAGCAGCTTGGGGGGGGTTAACTATGGCTACACCTTC.

The chain couples TRBV19 to TRBJ2-7; weak D call: TRBD1 (6 bases). Germline assignment: CDR1 LNHDA and CDR2 SQIVND (reference sequence). Deletions cut 2 bases from V and 2 bases from J, with 10 bases between. The CDR3 has 14 residues. The CDR3: CASSILDRPYEQYF. CDR3 sequence (DNA): TGTGCCAGTAGTATACTAGACAGGCCCTACGAGCAGTACTTC. The full variable domain, with the rest looked up from reference TRBV19 and TRBJ2-7, is DGGITQSPKYLFRKEGQNVTLSCEQNLNHDAMYWYRQDPGQGLRLIYYSQIVNDFQKGDIAEGYSVSREKKESFPLTVTSAQKNPTAFYLCASSILDRPYEQYFGPGTRLTVT.

The rearrangement uses TRBV5-6 and TRBJ2-7; D possibly corresponds to TRBD1 (6 bases). This CDR3 is built from 12 residues. The ends were cut back, 2 bases at V and 4 bases at J, with 7 bases in the middle. Germline CDR1 and CDR2: SGHDT and YYEEEE. Here the CDR3 reads CASSLTGYEQYF. The CDR3 DNA is TGTGCCAGCAGCTTAACAGGGTACGAGCAGTACTTC.

This clone was detected once. CDR3 sequence reads: CAIRGDYSGNTIYF. The CDR3 bases are TGTGCCATCAGGGGGGACTACTCTGGAAACACCATATATTTT. This chain joins TRBV10-3 and TRBJ1-3; D might be TRBD1 (5 bases). V dropped 6 bases and J dropped 0 bases, with 9 bases sitting between them. CDR3 size: 14 residues. Germline V CDR1 and CDR2: ENHRY, SYGVKD.

The V gene is TRBV19, the J gene TRBJ1-1, with D possibly TRBD1 on 5 matching bases. V lost 5 bases and J lost 7, with 17 bases in between. Germline loops: CDR1 LNHDA, CDR2 SQIVND (reference sequence). The CDR3 consists of 14 residues. CDR3 region: CASSSQPDSFEAFF. The CDR3 region has the DNA TGTGCCAGTAGTTCTCAACCCGACAGCTTTGAAGCTTTCTTT.

The chain carries TRBV6-1 and TRBJ2-2, with no clear D. This CDR3 region has 13 residues. Trimming stripped 7 bases from V and 1 base from J, with 7 bases between. Germline CDR1 is MNHNS and CDR2 is SASEGT. The CDR3 coding sequence is TGTGCCAGCAACCACTTGAACACCGGGGAGCTGTTTTTT. Its translation is CASNHLNTGELFF.

V and J are TRBV6-5 and TRBJ1-1, with D perhaps TRBD1 (6 bases). V was clipped by 6 bases and J by 8 bases, with 19 bases between them. CDR1 is MNHEY, CDR2 SVGAGI, per germline. The CDR3 totals 14 residues. The CDR3 loop is CASRHVTGSLEAFF. The CDR3 nucleotides are TGTGCCAGCAGACACGTCACAGGGTCTCTGGAAGCTTTCTTT.

The rearrangement uses TRBV11-3 and TRBJ2-7, with 8 bases fitting TRBD2. The CDR3 sequence is 15 residues long. With 4 bases clipped from V and 4 bases from J, the junction kept 9 bases outside the gene matches. The germline gives CDR1 SGHNT, CDR2 YENEEA. The CDR3 bases are TGTGCCAGCAGCTCGGGGGGGGACATTGCGTACGAGCAGTACTTC. This codes for CASSSGGDIAYEQYF.

The chain is built from TRBV23-1 and TRBJ2-1, with a weak D call TRBD2 (5 bases). TRBV23-1 falls under the ORF class, with uncertain function. The V end was cut by 1 base, the J end by 0 bases, with 7 bases between. CDR3 length: 15 amino acids. The CDR3: CASSQYRDSYNEQFF. The CDR3 nucleotides are TGCGCCAGCAGTCAATACCGGGACTCCTACAATGAGCAGTTCTTC.

The V gene is TRBV13, the J gene TRBJ2-3; D unresolved. The CDR3 spans 16 residues. V lost 5 bases and J 0 bases, leaving 15 bases between the germline ends. Per the germline V gene, CDR1 is PRHDT and CDR2 is FYEKMQ (reference sequence). CDR3 nucleotides: TGTGCCAGCAGCCCAGAAGGAGTAACTAGCACAGATACGCAGTATTTT. Protein sequence: CASSPEGVTSTDTQYF.

V and J are TRBV7-9 and TRBJ1-4; D may be TRBD1 (5 bases). V was shortened by 5 bases and J by 2 bases, with 12 bases between the two germline ends. This CDR3 comprises 15 residues. Germline V gives CDR1 SEHNR, CDR2 FQNEAQ (reference sequence). The CDR3 nucleotides are TGTGCCAGCAGCCGCCCGGGGGGGACTAATGAAAAACTGTTTTTT. This encodes CASSRPGGTNEKLFF.

This chain uses TRBV30 with TRBJ1-1, with TRBD1 matching 7 bases. Germline CDR1 and CDR2: GTSNPN and SVGIG (reference sequence). V was clipped by 2 bases and J by 5 bases; unmatched bases: 5. The CDR3 has 13 amino acids. CDR3 sequence: CAWSNRGGTEAFF. The CDR3 DNA sequence: TGTGCCTGGAGTAACAGGGGAGGAACTGAAGCTTTCTTT. Filled out from reference TRBV30 and TRBJ1-1, the complete variable domain reads SQTIHQWPATLVQPVGSPLSLECTVEGTSNPNLYWYRQAAGRGLQLLFYSVGIGQISSEVPQNLSASRPQDRQFILSSKKLLLSDSGFYLCAWSNRGGTEAFFGQGTRLTVV.

This clone was counted a single time. This chain links TRBV2 with TRBJ1-2; 9 bases are a match to TRBD1. Germline CDR1 and CDR2: SNHLY and FYNNEI. The CDR3 totals 13 residues. With V trimmed by 1 base and J by 8 bases, 2 bases remained unmatched. The CDR3 coding sequence is TGTGCCAGCAGTGAAGACAGGGGGCGAGGCTACACCTTC. Its protein product is CASSEDRGRGYTF.

The gene calls are TRBV7-3 and TRBJ1-1; D is perhaps TRBD1 (6 bases). Germline-derived CDR1 and CDR2 are SGHTA and FQGTGA. V lost 0 bases, J lost 1 base, and 9 bases lay in between. The CDR3 runs 15 residues. DNA for the CDR3: TGTGCCAGCAGCTTAACCCCCAGGGGGAACACTGAAGCTTTCTTT. Amino acids: CASSLTPRGNTEAFF.

The J gene is TRBJ2-7, the V gene TRBV9, with D hard to call. V lost 0 bases to trimming and J lost 1 base, with 5 bases between them. CDR1 is SGDLS and CDR2 is YYNGEE in the germline V gene. The CDR3 is 13 residues long. As DNA, the CDR3 is TGTGCCAGCAGCGTAGACGGGTCCTACGAGCAGTACTTC. Translated, it gives CASSVDGSYEQYF.

J is TRBJ1-2 and V is TRBV30, with a tentative D call TRBD1 (5 bases). Germline-derived CDR1 and CDR2 are GTSNPN and SVGIG (reference sequence). The length of the CDR3 is 14 residues. The germline V and J ends were trimmed by 3 bases and 5 bases, with 16 bases remaining between them. The CDR3 region has the DNA TGTGCCTGGAGGACAACTCAGGGTTTTTATGGCTACACCTTC. It specifies CAWRTTQGFYGYTF.

The rearrangement joins TRBV25-1 to TRBJ2-2; D is undetermined. The V gene's germline CDR1 is MGHDK and CDR2 SYGVNS. Between the trimmed V and J ends, which lost 3 bases and 0 bases, there was a span of 17 bases. This CDR3 spans 18 amino acids. The DNA for the CDR3 is TGTGCCAGCAGTGACCCTCCCTCCTTGGCTGCGAACACCGGGGAGCTGTTTTTT. Translated: CASSDPPSLAANTGELFF.

The chain uses TRBV6-1 and TRBJ1-1, with a weak D call TRBD1 (6 bases). There are 13 residues in the CDR3. Germline CDR1 is MNHNS and CDR2 is SASEGT. V was cut by 7 bases and J by 0 bases, with 9 bases left in between. CDR3 protein: CASNGQMNTEAFF. The CDR3 coding sequence is TGTGCCAGCAACGGACAGATGAACACTGAAGCTTTCTTT.

The chain has TRBV7-2 and TRBJ2-2, with 7 positions matching TRBD2. The CDR3 has 15 residues. Germline V gives CDR1 SGHTA, CDR2 FQGNSA. V shed 4 bases, J shed 5 bases, and the junction held 7 bases outside the gene matches. This CDR3 reads CASSWEGRGTGELFF. CDR3 coding DNA: TGTGCCAGCAGCTGGGAGGGGAGAGGGACCGGGGAGCTGTTTTTT.

The genes are TRBV29-1 and TRBJ1-1; D might be TRBD1 (6 bases). The germline gives CDR1 SQVTM, CDR2 ANQGSEA. Trimming stripped 6 bases from V and 3 bases from J, with 8 bases between. CDR3 length: 11 residues. The CDR3 bases are TGCAGCGTACGGACAGACACTGAAGCTTTCTTT. As protein: CSVRTDTEAFF.

This chain connects TRBV27 to TRBJ1-6, with a possible D match to TRBD1 (5 bases). V was pared by 2 bases and J by 7 bases, with 9 bases between. The germline CDR1 and CDR2 sequences are MNHEY and SMNVEV (reference sequence). The CDR3 runs 14 residues. In DNA form, the CDR3 reads TGTGCCAGCAGTTTACCGGCAGGGAATTCACCCCTCCACTTT. As protein: CASSLPAGNSPLHF.

The CDR3 reads CAWSRGRRAFF. The CDR3 nucleotides read TGTGCCTGGAGCCGCGGGCGGAGGGCTTTCTTT. V gene TRBV30 combines with J gene TRBJ1-1; D uncertain. Per germline, CDR1 GTSNPN and CDR2 SVGIG (reference sequence). V was pared by 3 bases and J by 11 bases, with 13 bases between. The CDR3 has 11 residues. The full variable domain, completed using reference TRBV30 and TRBJ1-1, is SQTIHQWPATLVQPVGSPLSLECTVEGTSNPNLYWYRQAAGRGLQLLFYSVGIGQISSEVPQNLSASRPQDRQFILSSKKLLLSDSGFYLCAWSRGRRAFFGQGTRLTVV.

The chain carries TRBV5-6 and TRBJ2-3; D gene uncertain. The length of the CDR3 is 15 residues. Germline CDR1 reads SGHDT; CDR2 reads YYEEEE. V gave up 4 bases and J gave up 1 base, with 13 bases separating them. The chain's CDR3 is CASSIEWRRTDTQYF. In DNA form, the CDR3 reads TGTGCCAGCAGCATTGAGTGGAGACGCACAGATACGCAGTATTTT.

This chain uses TRBV7-9 with TRBJ1-1, with D uncertain. CDR3 size: 14 residues. Germline assignment: CDR1 SEHNR and CDR2 FQNEAQ (reference sequence). V was clipped by 3 bases and J by 0 bases, with 8 bases between them. The CDR3 loop is CASSLGQVNTEAFF. The DNA of the CDR3 is TGTGCCAGCAGCTTGGGCCAGGTGAACACTGAAGCTTTCTTT. Drawing the rest from reference TRBV7-9 and TRBJ1-1, the complete variable domain is DTGVSQNPRHKITKRGQNVTFRCDPISEHNRLYWYRQTLGQGPEFLTYFQNEAQLEKSRLLSDRFSAERPKGSFSTLEIQRTEQGDSAMYLCASSLGQVNTEAFFGQGTRLTVV.

The rearrangement joins TRBV11-2 to TRBJ2-3; 7 nucleotides agree with TRBD1. The trim removed 6 bases at V and 2 bases at J, leaving 5 bases unmatched. This CDR3 has 14 residues. From germline, CDR1 is SGHAT and CDR2 FQNNGV. The CDR3 DNA is TGTGCCAGCAGGCCCGGGACAGCCACAGATACGCAGTATTTT. Translation gives CASRPGTATDTQYF.

The CDR3 loop is CASMWGRGAGELFF. The CDR3 DNA is TGTGCCAGCATGTGGGGGCGGGGGGCCGGGGAGCTGTTTTTT. The rearrangement joins TRBV27 to TRBJ2-2, with TRBD2 identical over 8 bases. The V gene's germline CDR1 is MNHEY and CDR2 SMNVEV (reference sequence). The CDR3 totals 14 residues. With V trimmed by 7 bases and J by 6 bases, 7 bases remained unmatched.